This T cell receptor beta chain was identified in a study of Ad26.COV2.S vaccination and SARS-CoV-2 variants. Study-wide background: In the study, Ad26.COV2.S was injected intramuscularly once, or twice 56 days apart. Whole-study findings and limits: Total T cell responses may have been underestimated by the TCR breadth and depth analyses.

Clones were read by immunoSEQ multiplex PCR, and TCRdb kept only the in-frame ones, dropping some. The profile shows about 480,000 clones, approximately 88% of them singletons. The treatment denotes: 19 received Ad26.COV2.S at low or high dose, single or two shots; a few received placebo; per-sample allocation not given. The study sampled participants on day 63 after the first vaccine or placebo injection. Built on an Ad26 vector, the vaccine expressed Wuhan-strain SARS-CoV-2 spike. With regard to this clone: The antigen is unknown.

The CDR3 is made up of 15 amino acids. V gave up 3 bases and J gave up 4 bases, with 12 bases separating them. Germline V gene sequence: CDR1 MDHEN, CDR2 SYDVKM. This sequence joins TRBV28 and TRBJ2-2; D gene unclear. Here the sequenced sample was peripheral blood, taken in a trial of Ad26.COV2.S vaccine versus placebo. This clonotype was sampled from a person between 18 and 59 years old who received the Ad26.COV2.S COVID-19 vaccine or a placebo. The CDR3 loop is CASSFPPVGTGELFF. CDR3 in DNA: TGTGCCAGCAGTTTCCCTCCAGTGGGCACCGGGGAGCTGTTTTTT. Filled out from reference TRBV28 and TRBJ2-2, the complete variable domain reads DVKVTQSSRYLVKRTGEKVFLECVQDMDHENMFWYRQDPGLGLRLIYFSYDVKMKEKGDIPEGYSVSREKKERFSLILESASTNQTSMYLCASSFPPVGTGELFFGEGSRLTVL.